The clone carrying this T cell receptor (beta chain) was seen many times. This sample stems from a study of neurological immune-mediated disorders. About the research overall: The 35 or so patients with multiple sclerosis comprised about 31 relapsing-remitting cases and 3 secondary progressive cases.

TCRdb called the 5' RACE reads again in MiXCR, with one record for every CDR3 protein. The data contain roughly 27,000 distinct CDR3 sequences, 2% to 3% of them singletons. The V gene's germline CDR1 is DFQATT and CDR2 SNEGSKA (reference sequence). This CDR3 is built from 13 residues. V lost 3 bases to trimming and J lost 5 bases; unmatched junction nucleotides: 3. The unsorted libraries were generated from a total of 2 million PBMCs, which had been stored in RNAlater at -80 C. The chain joins TRBV20-1 to TRBJ2-2, with 7 bases aligning to TRBD1. Material: PBMCs. This receptor was identified in a woman aged 50 to 60 with multiple sclerosis. The CDR3 DNA reads TGCAGTGCTAGCGTACAGGGGACCGGGGAGCTGTTTTTT. This sequence encodes CSASVQGTGELFF.